These 29 T cell receptor beta chains originate from one sample sequenced in a study of blood T cell repertoires in COVID-19. The method was immunoSEQ multiplex PCR; TCRdb's version includes in-frame clones alone and lacks a portion of them. The table lists about 220,000 clones, around 85% of them singletons. Sequencing input: peripheral blood. The source is a human donor in a cohort sampled during active COVID-19.

The V gene is TRBV11-2, the J gene TRBJ2-2; 9 positions match TRBD2. CDR3 length: 17 residues. V lost 4 bases to trimming and J lost 6 bases; unmatched junction nucleotides: 12. Per germline, CDR1 SGHAT and CDR2 FQNNGV. The CDR3 sequence: CASSSLWGASGAGELFF. The CDR3 coding sequence is TGTGCCAGCAGCTCCCTTTGGGGGGCTAGCGGGGCCGGGGAGCTGTTTTTT.

The chain recombines TRBV4-2 with TRBJ2-7, with D tentatively TRBD2 (6 bases). Germline CDR1 and CDR2: LGHNA and YNFKEQ. The CDR3 length is 16 residues. The germline V and J ends were trimmed by 1 base and 1 base, with 14 bases remaining between them. The CDR3 DNA sequence: TGTGCCAGCAGCCAAGTAGAGACTAGTGGGTCCTACGAGCAGTACTTC. This codes for CASSQVETSGSYEQYF.

J is TRBJ2-7 and V is TRBV9; 8 positions match TRBD1. Trimming cost V 2 bases and J 4 bases; bases outside gene matches: 5. This CDR3 contains 14 residues. Germline CDR1 SGDLS, CDR2 YYNGEE. The CDR3 protein is CASSVGTGFYEQYF. The CDR3 region has the DNA TGTGCCAGCAGCGTGGGGACAGGTTTTTACGAGCAGTACTTC.

The chain employs TRBV5-1 and TRBJ1-4, with 9 bases identical to TRBD1. The germline V gene has CDR1 SGHRS and CDR2 YFSETQ. V was pared by 4 bases and J by 8 bases, with 9 bases of the junction left unmatched. The length of the CDR3 is 15 residues. CDR3 nucleotides: TGCGCCAGCAGCAGAACAGGGGGCTTCCTCGAAAAACTGTTTTTT. It is translated as CASSRTGGFLEKLFF.

A word on this clone: Other DNA sequences of this sample code for an identical CDR3. The chain employs TRBV11-2 and TRBJ2-7; D ambiguous. CDR3 length equals 13 residues. From germline, CDR1 is SGHAT and CDR2 FQNNGV. V lost 1 base and J 2 bases, leaving 6 bases between the germline ends. The CDR3 protein is CASSLAGTYEQYF. CDR3 in DNA: TGTGCCAGCAGCTTAGCAGGAACCTACGAGCAGTACTTC.

This chain links TRBV5-1 with TRBJ2-7, with D perhaps matching TRBD2 (5 bases). Germline assignment: CDR1 SGHRS and CDR2 YFSETQ. The CDR3 has 13 residues. Trimming shortened V by 1 base and J by 3 bases, and 8 bases separated the two germline ends. In DNA form, the CDR3 reads TGCGCCAGCAGCTTGCAAGGAGGCTACGAGCAGTACTTC. Translated, it gives CASSLQGGYEQYF.

J is TRBJ1-5 and V is TRBV20-1; D call uncertain. The CDR3 is 10 residues long. V was clipped by 4 bases and J by 6 bases, with 4 bases between them. Germline lookup yields CDR1 DFQATT and CDR2 SNEGSKA (reference sequence). For the CDR3, the DNA is TGCAGTGCTACGGGTCAGCCCCAGCATTTT. This encodes CSATGQPQHF.

This chain joins TRBV6-5 and TRBJ1-5; 7 nucleotides align to TRBD1. After removal of 0 bases from V and 4 bases from J, the junction contained 3 bases not matched to a gene. Looked up from germline, CDR1 is MNHEY and CDR2 is SVGAGI. The CDR3 is 15 amino acids. In DNA, the CDR3 is TGTGCCAGCAGTTACTCGAACAGGGGAAATCAGCCCCAGCATTTT. This codes for CASSYSNRGNQPQHF.

The V call is TRBV5-4, the J call TRBJ2-7; 13 bases match TRBD2. CDR1 is SGHNT and CDR2 is YYREEE in the germline V gene (reference sequence). V was clipped by 5 bases and J by 2 bases; unmatched bases: 4. The CDR3 extends over 15 amino acids. CDR3 sequence reads: CASRLGLAGPYEQYF. As DNA, the CDR3 is TGTGCCAGCAGGCTGGGACTAGCGGGGCCCTACGAGCAGTACTTC.

V is TRBV7-2 and J is TRBJ2-7, with TRBD2 matching 13 bases. CDR3 size: 16 residues. With 5 bases clipped from V and 0 bases from J, the junction kept 4 bases outside the gene matches. CDR1 and CDR2 (germline): SGHTA, FQGNSA. CDR3 region: CASSAGLAGHSYEQYF. In DNA form, the CDR3 reads TGTGCCAGCAGCGCGGGACTAGCGGGACACTCCTACGAGCAGTACTTC. The complete variable domain, with remaining parts taken from reference TRBV7-2 and TRBJ2-7, reads GAGVSQSPSNKVTEKGKDVELRCDPISGHTALYWYRQSLGQGLEFLIYFQGNSAPDKSGLPSDRFSAERTGGSVSTLTIQRTQQEDSAVYLCASSAGLAGHSYEQYFGPGTRLTVT.

The chain carries TRBV4-1 and TRBJ2-7, with TRBD2 identical over 9 bases. CDR3 length: 16 residues. The V gene end was trimmed by 1 base and the J gene end by 4 bases; junction bases not matched to a gene: 8. Germline V CDR1 and CDR2: MGHRA, YSYEKL. The CDR3 bases are TGCGCCAGCAGCCAAGGGCAAGCGGGAGGACTATACGAGCAGTACTTC. Amino acids: CASSQGQAGGLYEQYF.

The chain is built from TRBV5-1 and TRBJ2-3; weak D call: TRBD2 (6 bases). The ends were cut back, 7 bases at V and 0 bases at J, with 18 bases in the middle. Germline assignment: CDR1 SGHRS and CDR2 YFSETQ. The CDR3 is 16 residues long. DNA for the CDR3: TGCGCCAGCTCCCACGGCGGGACTTCTAGCACAGATACGCAGTATTTT. Amino acids: CASSHGGTSSTDTQYF.

The V and J genes are TRBV7-3 and TRBJ2-7, with D possibly TRBD1 on 6 matching bases. V dropped 2 bases and J dropped 3 bases, with 14 bases sitting between them. The germline CDR1 and CDR2 sequences are SGHTA and FQGTGA. The CDR3 loop spans 15 amino acids. The CDR3 here is CASSLEAGVDYEQYF. The DNA for the CDR3 is TGTGCCAGCAGCTTAGAGGCAGGGGTGGACTACGAGCAGTACTTC.

The chain couples TRBV13 to TRBJ2-7, with 13 bases matching TRBD2. The germline CDR1 and CDR2 sequences are PRHDT and FYEKMQ (reference sequence). V trimming: 5 bases; J trimming: 5 bases; junction bases outside the gene matches: 15. This CDR3 has 18 amino acids. The CDR3 spells CASSPYLKGLAGRDEQYF. In nucleotides, the CDR3 is TGTGCCAGCAGCCCCTACCTAAAGGGACTAGCGGGACGCGACGAGCAGTACTTC.

V and J are TRBV6-6 and TRBJ2-7; 7 bases align to TRBD2. Per the germline V gene, CDR1 is MNHNY and CDR2 is SVGAGI (reference sequence). V trimming: 7 bases; J trimming: 4 bases; junction bases outside the gene matches: 13. CDR3 length equals 15 residues. The CDR3 coding sequence is TGTGCCAGCACCCACGGGGGGAATCCCCCTTACGAGCAGTACTTC. Amino acid sequence: CASTHGGNPPYEQYF.

The CDR3 DNA reads as TGTGCCAGCAGTTATGGTGCGGGGAACACCGGGGAGCTGTTTTTT. Translated, it gives CASSYGAGNTGELFF. The V gene is TRBV9, the J gene TRBJ2-2; the D gene is possibly TRBD2 (5 bases). CDR3 length equals 15 residues. The V end lost 5 bases, the J end lost 1 base, and 12 bases lay between the germline ends. Per germline, CDR1 SGDLS and CDR2 YYNGEE. The variable domain in full, with the rest retrieved from reference TRBV9 and TRBJ2-2, is DSGVTQTPKHLITATGQRVTLRCSPRSGDLSVYWYQQSLDQGLQFLIQYYNGEERAKGNILERFSAQQFPDLHSELNLSSLELGDSALYFCASSYGAGNTGELFFGEGSRLTVL.

The chain links TRBV7-2 to TRBJ1-4; the match to TRBD1 covers 8 bases. Germline V gives CDR1 SGHTA, CDR2 FQGNSA. The V segment lost 5 bases and the J segment 7 bases; nucleotides outside the gene matches: 9. This CDR3 has 15 amino acids. CDR3 coding DNA: TGTGCCAGCAGCCCCGGACAGGGAGGAGGTGAAAAACTGTTTTTT. Its translation is CASSPGQGGGEKLFF.

The CDR3 is CASSPNGGMNTEAFF. The CDR3, as DNA: TGTGCCAGCTCACCAAACGGGGGGATGAACACTGAAGCTTTCTTT. The chain recombines TRBV18 with TRBJ1-1, with D tentatively TRBD1 (5 bases). Germline CDR1 is KGHSH and CDR2 is LQKENI. V lost 2 bases, J lost 0 bases, and 10 bases lay in between. The CDR3 runs 15 residues.

This clone was counted only a few times. The V and J genes are TRBV5-5 and TRBJ2-2, with 7 bases that match TRBD1. Trimming at V came to 5 bases and at J to 2 bases, leaving 9 bases not matched to a gene. This CDR3 comprises 16 residues. Germline CDR1 SGHKS, CDR2 YYEKEE (reference sequence). As DNA, the CDR3 is TGTGCCAGCAGGGCCCGGACAGGAACCAACACCGGGGAGCTGTTTTTT. Translation gives CASRARTGTNTGELFF.

The chain combines TRBV28 with TRBJ2-7; 12 bases are shared with TRBD2. The length of the CDR3 is 15 residues. V trimming: 5 bases; J trimming: 3 bases; junction bases outside the gene matches: 5. Looked up from germline, CDR1 is MDHEN and CDR2 is SYDVKM. In DNA, the CDR3 is TGTGCCAGCAGTCGGAAACTAGCGGGAGGCTACGAGCAGTACTTC. Its translation: CASSRKLAGGYEQYF.

Worth noting for this clone: It differs at one base from a far larger clone, so likely a read error. V and J are TRBV6-6 and TRBJ2-7; 7 bases fit TRBD1. CDR1 MNHNY and CDR2 SVGAGI come from the germline V gene (reference sequence). This CDR3 has 14 amino acids. V gave up 4 bases and J gave up 0 bases; unmatched junction bases: 3. CDR3 loop: CASSFGTDSYEQYF. Here the CDR3 DNA reads TGTGCCAGCAGTTTTGGGACAGACTCCTACGAGCAGTACTTC.

The CDR3 sequence is CASSGRGEEKLFF. Here the CDR3 DNA reads TGTGCCAGCAGCGGGAGGGGTGAGGAAAAACTGTTTTTT. V usage is TRBV9 and J usage is TRBJ1-4, with D possibly matching TRBD1 (5 bases). Germline CDR1 reads SGDLS; CDR2 reads YYNGEE. The CDR3 runs to 13 residues. Trimming pared 3 bases from V and 8 bases from J, leaving 11 bases between.

This clone was counted between two and nine times. V gene TRBV5-4 combines with J gene TRBJ2-7; tentative D call: TRBD1 (5 bases). V gave up 0 bases and J gave up 5 bases, with 21 bases separating them. The germline V gene encodes CDR1 SGHNT and CDR2 YYREEE (reference sequence). The CDR3 has 17 amino acids. The CDR3: CASSLDPSGLLIHEQYF. In nucleotides, the CDR3 is TGTGCCAGCAGCTTGGACCCTTCAGGGTTACTCATCCACGAGCAGTACTTC.

Of note for this clone: The sample holds other DNA sequences that translate to the same CDR3. This sequence joins TRBV4-3 and TRBJ1-5; no reliable D call. Trimming took off 0 bases at V and 1 base at J, with 7 bases between the two ends. Germline V lookup: CDR1 LGHNA, CDR2 YSLEER. This CDR3 is built from 15 residues. CDR3 nucleotides: TGCGCCAGCAGCCAAGACGGCGGAAGCAATCAGCCCCAGCATTTT. Residues: CASSQDGGSNQPQHF.

The V and J genes are TRBV5-1 and TRBJ2-5; 10 bases are shared with TRBD2. Per germline, CDR1 SGHRS and CDR2 YFSETQ. J gave up 5 bases and V 2 bases, and 6 bases lay outside the gene matches. This CDR3 has 15 residues. CDR3 coding DNA: TGCGCCAGCAGCTTAGCGGGAGGGCCTGTGGAGACCCAGTACTTC. Its translation is CASSLAGGPVETQYF.

By sample share, this clone is medium-sized. The chain has TRBV4-3 and TRBJ1-3, with 8 bases lining up with TRBD1. CDR3 length: 18 residues. Germline V gene lookup returns CDR1 LGHNA and CDR2 YSLEER. With 0 bases clipped from V and 2 bases from J, the junction kept 9 bases outside the gene matches. CDR3 in amino acids: CASSQEADRGVPGNTIYF. CDR3 nucleotide sequence: TGCGCCAGCAGCCAAGAGGCTGACAGGGGAGTACCTGGAAACACCATATATTTT.

V gene TRBV7-2 combines with J gene TRBJ2-1; 9 nucleotides line up with TRBD2. From germline, CDR1 is SGHTA and CDR2 FQGNSA. The CDR3 has 16 amino acids. V gave up 5 bases and J gave up 9 bases; unmatched junction bases: 14. This CDR3 is CASSRGLAGPEGEQFF. For the CDR3, the DNA is TGTGCCAGCAGCCGGGGACTAGCAGGACCCGAGGGTGAGCAGTTCTTC.

V usage is TRBV14 and J usage is TRBJ1-1; maybe TRBD1 (6 bases). Germline-derived CDR1 and CDR2 are SGHDN and FVKESK. Trimming took 4 bases from V and 4 from J, leaving 13 bases between them. The CDR3 is 14 amino acids. The CDR3 DNA is TGTGCCAGCAGCCCCCAGACAGGAGCCACTGAAGCTTTCTTT. It yields the protein CASSPQTGATEAFF.

The gene calls are TRBV11-2 and TRBJ2-7; 7 bases align to TRBD2. The junction had 9 bases not matched to a gene; V was cut back by 0 bases and J by 1 base. The CDR3 sequence is 17 residues long. The V gene's germline CDR1 is SGHAT and CDR2 FQNNGV. Here the CDR3 DNA reads TGTGCCAGCAGCTTAGATCTAATTAGCGGGCCATCCTACGAGCAGTACTTC. This gives the protein CASSLDLISGPSYEQYF.